These 19 T cell receptor beta chains came from one sample sequenced in a study of cytomegalovirus exposure and HLA in healthy donors. PCR employed 60 Vbeta and 13 Jbeta primers. Using immunoSEQ multiplex PCR, the repertoire was profiled, and TCRdb retains in-frame clones only, with some absent. The sample contains 210,000 or so clones, over 65% of which appear only once. The sequencing input was PBMCs. All receptors come from a man aged 18 to 35 in good health and CMV-seronegative.

The chain recombines TRBV4-1 with TRBJ2-1, with 8 bases lining up with TRBD1. This CDR3 contains 14 residues. J gave up 8 bases and V 0 bases, and 3 bases lay outside the gene matches. CDR1 is MGHRA and CDR2 is YSYEKL in the germline V gene. The CDR3 nucleotides are TGCGCCAGCAGCCAAGATGCAGGGGGCTATGAGCAGTTCTTC. It translates to CASSQDAGGYEQFF.

The V gene is TRBV30, the J gene TRBJ1-4; the D gene is possibly TRBD1 (5 bases). Germline CDR1 and CDR2: GTSNPN and SVGIG (reference sequence). This CDR3 is 13 amino acids long. The V and J ends lost 4 bases and 6 bases respectively, with 12 bases between them. The CDR3 nucleotides read TGTGCCTGGAAGACCGGGGGGGATGAAAAACTGTTTTTT. It translates to CAWKTGGDEKLFF.

This chain joins TRBV5-6 and TRBJ2-7, with TRBD2 as a possible D gene (6 bases). The length of the CDR3 is 16 residues. CDR1 and CDR2 from the germline V gene are SGHDT and YYEEEE. Trimming pared 4 bases from V and 2 bases from J, leaving 19 bases between. CDR3: CASSPYGGLTTYEQYF. CDR3 nucleotide sequence: TGTGCCAGCAGCCCCTATGGGGGACTGACCACCTACGAGCAGTACTTC.

The chain combines TRBV28 with TRBJ1-4; 8 bases line up with TRBD1. The CDR3 has 15 residues. Unmatched junction bases numbered 8, after V lost 6 bases and J lost 5 bases. Germline V gives CDR1 MDHEN, CDR2 SYDVKM. CDR3 in amino acids: CASSPRQGLNEKLFF. DNA for the CDR3: TGTGCCAGCAGCCCAAGACAGGGGTTAAATGAAAAACTGTTTTTT.

The chain joins TRBV25-1 to TRBJ2-5; D might be TRBD2 (7 bases). V dropped 11 bases and J dropped 5 bases, with 21 bases sitting between them. Germline V CDR1 and CDR2: MGHDK, SYGVNS. The CDR3 consists of 14 residues. CDR3 in amino acids: CAGGGGGSYETQYF. The DNA for the CDR3 is TGTGCCGGCGGCGGGGGCGGGAGTTATGAGACCCAGTACTTC.

The V and J genes are TRBV7-6 and TRBJ2-2; D not resolved. The V gene lost 1 base and the J gene lost 1 base, with 4 bases spanning the gap. The CDR3 is 14 residues long. CDR1 is SGHVS and CDR2 is FNYEAQ in the germline V gene. The CDR3 spells CASSLGGNTGELFF. CDR3 nucleotides: TGTGCCAGCAGCTTAGGAGGGAACACCGGGGAGCTGTTTTTT.

The chain is built from TRBV5-5 and TRBJ2-3, with unresolved D. Germline V lookup: CDR1 SGHKS, CDR2 YYEKEE (reference sequence). Between the trimmed V and J ends, which lost 2 bases and 5 bases, there was a span of 9 bases. This CDR3 region has 13 residues. This CDR3 reads CASSLGSEDTQYF. Here the CDR3 DNA reads TGTGCCAGCAGCTTAGGCAGCGAAGATACGCAGTATTTT.

This clone was observed a single time. The rearrangement uses TRBV6-5 and TRBJ1-2, with a tentative D call TRBD1 (6 bases). The V gene's germline CDR1 is MNHEY and CDR2 SVGAGI. V was trimmed by 6 bases and J by 6 bases, leaving 17 bases between them. CDR3 length: 14 amino acids. The CDR3 sequence is CASRVTQGRNGYTF. CDR3 sequence (DNA): TGTGCCAGCAGGGTAACACAGGGTCGGAATGGCTACACCTTC.

J is TRBJ1-1 and V is TRBV5-6; 9 bases are a match to TRBD1. The CDR3 runs 15 residues. Germline V CDR1 and CDR2: SGHDT, YYEEEE. With V trimmed by 0 bases and J by 4 bases, 4 bases remained unmatched. CDR3 bases: TGTGCCAGCAGCTTGGCGGACAGGGGAGGCACTGAAGCTTTCTTT. Its protein is CASSLADRGGTEAFF.

The chain has TRBV10-1 and TRBJ2-1; 16 nucleotides match TRBD2. CDR1 is WNHNN, CDR2 SYGVQD, per germline (reference sequence). The CDR3 length is 16 residues. V lost 6 bases to trimming and J lost 5 bases; unmatched junction nucleotides: 4. DNA of the CDR3: TGCGCCAGCAGCAGGGGACTAGCGGGAGGGGACAATGAGCAGTTCTTC. As protein: CASSRGLAGGDNEQFF.

The gene calls are TRBV27 and TRBJ2-7; D is possibly TRBD2 (7 bases). In germline, CDR1 is MNHEY, CDR2 SMNVEV (reference sequence). The V gene lost 6 bases and the J gene lost 3 bases, with 18 bases spanning the gap. This CDR3 spans 15 amino acids. The CDR3 reads CASSSTGRVDYEQYF. The DNA of the CDR3 is TGTGCCAGCAGCTCAACAGGGAGGGTCGACTACGAGCAGTACTTC.

The chain links TRBV2 to TRBJ2-5; D might be TRBD1 (5 bases). V dropped 2 bases and J dropped 2 bases, with 6 bases sitting between them. The CDR3 totals 13 residues. CDR1 and CDR2 from the germline V gene are SNHLY and FYNNEI. CDR3 coding DNA: TGTGCCAGCAGTGAACAGGGACAAGAGACCCAGTACTTC. Residues: CASSEQGQETQYF.

This clone was recorded a few times. The chain employs TRBV25-1 and TRBJ2-7, with TRBD1 identical over 11 bases. J lost 2 bases, V lost 4 bases, and 1 base had no gene match. This CDR3 region has 14 residues. Per the germline V gene, CDR1 is MGHDK and CDR2 is SYGVNS. CDR3 in DNA: TGTGCCAGCAGTGCGGGACAGGGGGCCTACGAGCAGTACTTC. Its translation is CASSAGQGAYEQYF.

The chain has TRBV4-2 and TRBJ2-1, with 7 positions matching TRBD2. This CDR3 region has 16 residues. J lost 8 bases, V lost 1 base, and 11 bases had no gene match. Germline CDR1 reads LGHNA; CDR2 reads YNFKEQ. The CDR3 nucleotides are TGTGCCAGCAGCCAAGGAGGCGGGAGCCCCCCCTATGAGCAGTTCTTC. Translating gives CASSQGGGSPPYEQFF.

This chain joins TRBV9 and TRBJ2-3; the D is unclear. V dropped 0 bases and J dropped 3 bases, with 8 bases sitting between them. Germline V CDR1 and CDR2: SGDLS, YYNGEE. This CDR3 spans 14 amino acids. The CDR3 here is CASSVAASTDTQYF. In DNA form, the CDR3 reads TGTGCCAGCAGCGTAGCGGCTAGTACAGATACGCAGTATTTT.

This clone has just one count. The chain recombines TRBV7-6 with TRBJ2-1; weak D call: TRBD2 (5 bases). Germline V gene lookup returns CDR1 SGHVS and CDR2 FNYEAQ. CDR3 length: 14 residues. Trimming removed 2 bases from V and 6 bases from J, with 11 bases in between. CDR3 protein: CASSLSRAANEQFF. CDR3 DNA sequence: TGTGCCAGCAGCTTAAGTCGAGCGGCCAATGAGCAGTTCTTC.

The chain recombines TRBV10-3 with TRBJ2-7; D is ambiguous. This CDR3 is built from 14 residues. The ends were cut back, 2 bases at V and 0 bases at J, with 8 bases in the middle. Germline values: CDR1 ENHRY, CDR2 SYGVKD. DNA for the CDR3: TGTGCCATCAGTGAGGATTTTAGCTCCTACGAGCAGTACTTC. Its translation: CAISEDFSSYEQYF.

This rearrangement joins TRBV6-5 to TRBJ1-5; TRBD1 matches at 8 bases. The V and J ends lost 5 bases and 5 bases, in that order; junction bases with no gene match: 2. Germline V lookup: CDR1 MNHEY, CDR2 SVGAGI. The length of the CDR3 is 13 residues. The CDR3 here is CASSAGGHQPQHF. The CDR3 nucleotides are TGTGCCAGCAGTGCAGGGGGCCATCAGCCCCAGCATTTT.

The rearrangement links TRBV27 to TRBJ2-5; 12 bases are shared with TRBD2. The CDR3 has 17 amino acids. With V trimmed by 4 bases and J by 1 base, 7 bases remained unmatched. Germline V gene sequence: CDR1 MNHEY, CDR2 SMNVEV (reference sequence). The CDR3 loop reads CASSSRPTSGSQETQYF. CDR3 in DNA: TGTGCCAGCAGTTCCCGTCCGACTAGCGGGAGCCAAGAGACCCAGTACTTC.